This is a list of T cell receptor beta chains from one sample in a study of radiotherapy plus CTLA-4 blockade in lung cancer. Clones were read by immunoSEQ multiplex PCR, and TCRdb kept only the in-frame ones, dropping some. The sample lists roughly 100,000 clones; about 84% were seen once. The source material was peripheral blood, sampled from a patient treated with radiotherapy plus ipilimumab. The receptors originated from a human donor with non-small cell lung cancer that progressed on radiotherapy plus ipilimumab. Some clones in this sample may be carry-over from other donors' samples. The CDR3 runs from the conserved cysteine through the conserved F or W. The order of the fields is D gene, V gene, clone size, J gene, CDR3 protein, CDR3 DNA. The D gene is left open where the match is weak. Expanded clones are given a class, and other clones once, few, many or no size at all.

D gene: -; V gene: TRBV11-1; clone size: -; J gene: TRBJ2-3; CDR3 protein: CASSLGSTDTQYF; CDR3 DNA: TGTGCCAGCAGCTTAGGGTCAACAGATACGCAGTATTTT
D gene: -; V gene: TRBV11-2; clone size: -; J gene: TRBJ1-1; CDR3 protein: CASSLQTGRNTEAFF; CDR3 DNA: TGTGCCAGCAGCCTACAGACGGGGAGGAACACTGAAGCTTTCTTT
D gene: -; V gene: TRBV5-5; clone size: -; J gene: TRBJ2-7; CDR3 protein: CASSKAGFEQYF; CDR3 DNA: TGTGCCAGCTCAAAGGCAGGCTTCGAGCAGTACTTC
D gene: -; V gene: TRBV15; clone size: -; J gene: TRBJ1-2; CDR3 protein: CATSRDGVGYGYTF; CDR3 DNA: TGTGCCACCAGCAGAGACGGTGTAGGGTATGGCTACACCTTC
D gene: -; V gene: TRBV28; clone size: -; J gene: TRBJ2-1; CDR3 protein: CASSFLGRMEQFF; CDR3 DNA: TGTGCCAGCAGTTTCCTGGGTCGCATGGAGCAGTTCTTC
D gene: TRBD2; V gene: TRBV27; clone size: -; J gene: TRBJ2-6; CDR3 protein: CASSTLGPGRSSGANVLTF; CDR3 DNA: TGTGCCAGCAGTACACTGGGGCCCGGGAGGAGCTCTGGGGCCAACGTCCTGACTTTC
D gene: TRBD1; V gene: TRBV7-3; clone size: -; J gene: TRBJ2-2; CDR3 protein: CASSLLGQGAAGELFF; CDR3 DNA: TGTGCCAGCAGCTTGTTGGGGCAGGGGGCGGCCGGGGAGCTGTTTTTT
D gene: TRBD1; V gene: TRBV18; clone size: -; J gene: TRBJ1-3; CDR3 protein: CASSPRDREDTIYF; CDR3 DNA: TGTGCCAGCTCACCCCGGGACAGGGAGGACACCATATATTTT
D gene: -; V gene: TRBV12-5; clone size: -; J gene: TRBJ1-1; CDR3 protein: CASGLLRDGEAFF; CDR3 DNA: TGTGCTAGTGGTTTGCTTCGGGACGGTGAAGCTTTCTTT
D gene: -; V gene: TRBV28; clone size: -; J gene: TRBJ1-6; CDR3 protein: CASSVPNYNSPLHF; CDR3 DNA: TGTGCCAGCAGTGTGCCGAACTATAATTCACCCCTCCACTTT
D gene: -; V gene: TRBV5-3; clone size: -; J gene: TRBJ1-6; CDR3 protein: CARSLKRTERGSPLHF; CDR3 DNA: TGTGCCAGAAGCCTCAAGAGGACAGAAAGGGGTTCACCCCTCCACTTT
D gene: -; V gene: TRBV7-2; clone size: -; J gene: TRBJ2-7; CDR3 protein: CASGLGDTYEQYF; CDR3 DNA: TGTGCCAGCGGGCTTGGGGACACCTACGAGCAGTACTTC
D gene: -; V gene: TRBV7-2; clone size: -; J gene: TRBJ1-2; CDR3 protein: CASSANYRAFYGYTF; CDR3 DNA: TGTGCCAGCAGCGCGAATTACAGGGCCTTCTATGGCTACACCTTC
D gene: TRBD1; V gene: TRBV7-6; clone size: -; J gene: TRBJ1-5; CDR3 protein: CASSVGGDRRNQPQHF; CDR3 DNA: TGTGCCAGCAGCGTAGGTGGGGACAGACGCAATCAGCCCCAGCATTTT
D gene: -; V gene: TRBV2; clone size: few; J gene: TRBJ1-4; CDR3 protein: CASSGVLNEKLFF; CDR3 DNA: TGTGCCAGCAGTGGGGTGCTTAATGAAAAACTGTTTTTT
D gene: TRBD2; V gene: TRBV5-1; clone size: -; J gene: TRBJ2-1; CDR3 protein: CASSQLAGSYNEQFF; CDR3 DNA: TGCGCCAGCAGCCAACTAGCGGGTTCCTACAATGAGCAGTTCTTC
D gene: TRBD1; V gene: TRBV5-1; clone size: -; J gene: TRBJ1-1; CDR3 protein: CASSLDRGVRNTEAFF; CDR3 DNA: TGCGCCAGCAGCTTGGACAGGGGGGTCCGGAACACTGAAGCTTTCTTT
D gene: -; V gene: TRBV9; clone size: -; J gene: TRBJ1-2; CDR3 protein: CASSVVPIGGGRNYGYTF; CDR3 DNA: TGTGCCAGCAGCGTAGTCCCCATTGGGGGGGGACGAAACTATGGCTACACCTTC
D gene: -; V gene: TRBV30; clone size: -; J gene: TRBJ2-6; CDR3 protein: CAWSVFSGANVLTF; CDR3 DNA: TGTGCCTGGAGTGTATTCTCTGGGGCCAACGTCCTGACTTTC
D gene: -; V gene: TRBV7-9; clone size: -; J gene: TRBJ1-1; CDR3 protein: CASSGHGDTEAFF; CDR3 DNA: TGTGCCAGCAGCGGACATGGAGACACTGAAGCTTTCTTT
D gene: -; V gene: TRBV4-3; clone size: -; J gene: TRBJ2-7; CDR3 protein: CASSQAPPGASYEQYF; CDR3 DNA: TGCGCCAGCAGCCAAGCCCCCCCAGGCGCCTCGTACGAGCAGTACTTC
D gene: TRBD1; V gene: TRBV10-3; clone size: -; J gene: TRBJ2-2; CDR3 protein: CAISNRDRGPGELFF; CDR3 DNA: TGTGCCATCAGTAACCGGGACAGGGGCCCCGGGGAGCTGTTTTTT
D gene: -; V gene: TRBV5-1; clone size: -; J gene: TRBJ1-6; CDR3 protein: CASSLDSVHSPLHF; CDR3 DNA: TGCGCCAGCAGCTTGGACAGTGTCCATTCACCCCTCCACTTT
D gene: -; V gene: TRBV2; clone size: -; J gene: TRBJ2-6; CDR3 protein: CASQEFLSGANVLTF; CDR3 DNA: TGTGCCAGCCAGGAGTTTCTATCTGGGGCCAACGTCCTGACTTTC
D gene: TRBD1; V gene: TRBV5-4; clone size: -; J gene: TRBJ1-2; CDR3 protein: CASSRDRNYGYTF; CDR3 DNA: TGTGCCAGCAGCCGGGACAGAAACTATGGCTACACCTTC
D gene: TRBD1; V gene: TRBV6-4; clone size: few; J gene: TRBJ2-6; CDR3 protein: CASSETGGSGANVLTF; CDR3 DNA: TGTGCCAGCAGTGAAACAGGGGGCTCTGGGGCCAACGTCCTGACTTTC
D gene: -; V gene: TRBV20-1; clone size: -; J gene: TRBJ1-2; CDR3 protein: CSARDLQTMGF; CDR3 DNA: TGCAGTGCTAGAGATTTACAGACCATGGGCTTC
D gene: -; V gene: TRBV29-1; clone size: -; J gene: TRBJ2-4; CDR3 protein: CSVERPGKNIQYF; CDR3 DNA: TGCAGCGTTGAACGGCCCGGTAAAAACATTCAGTACTTC
D gene: -; V gene: TRBV9; clone size: -; J gene: TRBJ2-2; CDR3 protein: CASSALIRDASNTGELFF; CDR3 DNA: TGTGCCAGCAGCGCCCTCATCCGGGACGCGTCGAACACCGGGGAGCTGTTTTTT
D gene: TRBD1; V gene: TRBV5-4; clone size: -; J gene: TRBJ1-2; CDR3 protein: CASSRGTGGFHGYTF; CDR3 DNA: TGTGCCAGCAGCCGCGGGACAGGGGGCTTTCATGGCTACACCTTC
D gene: TRBD2; V gene: TRBV5-1; clone size: -; J gene: TRBJ2-5; CDR3 protein: CASSLVTSGGARGPQYF; CDR3 DNA: TGCGCCAGCAGCTTGGTGACTAGCGGGGGGGCGCGGGGGCCCCAGTACTTC
D gene: -; V gene: TRBV9; clone size: once; J gene: TRBJ1-5; CDR3 protein: CASSMGPKSYSNQPQHF; CDR3 DNA: TGTGCCAGCAGCATGGGACCTAAAAGCTATAGCAATCAGCCCCAGCATTTT